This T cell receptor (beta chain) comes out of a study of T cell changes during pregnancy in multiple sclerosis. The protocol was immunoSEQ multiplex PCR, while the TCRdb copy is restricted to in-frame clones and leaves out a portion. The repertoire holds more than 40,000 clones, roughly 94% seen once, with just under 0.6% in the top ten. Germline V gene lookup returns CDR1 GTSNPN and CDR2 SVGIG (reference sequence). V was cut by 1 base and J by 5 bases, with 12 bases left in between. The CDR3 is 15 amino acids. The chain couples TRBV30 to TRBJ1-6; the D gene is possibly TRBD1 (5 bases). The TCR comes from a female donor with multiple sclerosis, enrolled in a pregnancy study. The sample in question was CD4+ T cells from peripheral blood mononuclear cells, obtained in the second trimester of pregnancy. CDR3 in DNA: TGTGCCTGGAGTGAGCAGGGCCAAAATAATTCACCCCTCCACTTT. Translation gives CAWSEQGQNNSPLHF.